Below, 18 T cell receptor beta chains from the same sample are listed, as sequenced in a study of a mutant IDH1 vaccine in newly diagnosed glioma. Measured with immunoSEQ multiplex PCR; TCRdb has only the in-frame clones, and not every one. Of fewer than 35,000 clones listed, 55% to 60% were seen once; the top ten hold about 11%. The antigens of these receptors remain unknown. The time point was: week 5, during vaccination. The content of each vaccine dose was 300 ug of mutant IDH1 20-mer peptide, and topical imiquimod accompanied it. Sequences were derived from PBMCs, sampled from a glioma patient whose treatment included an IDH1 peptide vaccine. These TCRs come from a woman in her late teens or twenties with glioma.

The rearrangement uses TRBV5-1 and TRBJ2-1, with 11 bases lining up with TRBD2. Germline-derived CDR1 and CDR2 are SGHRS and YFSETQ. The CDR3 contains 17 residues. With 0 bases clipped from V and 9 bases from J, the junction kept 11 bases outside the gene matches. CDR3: CASSLGYASGRSGEQFF. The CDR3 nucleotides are TGCGCCAGCAGCTTGGGTTATGCTAGCGGGAGGTCCGGTGAGCAGTTCTTC.

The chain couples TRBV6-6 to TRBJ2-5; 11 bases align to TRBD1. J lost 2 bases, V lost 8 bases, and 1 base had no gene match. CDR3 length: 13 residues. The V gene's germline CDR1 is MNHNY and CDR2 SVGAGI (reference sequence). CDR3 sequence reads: CASRDRGQETQYF. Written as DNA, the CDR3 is TGTGCCAGCCGGGACAGGGGGCAAGAGACCCAGTACTTC.

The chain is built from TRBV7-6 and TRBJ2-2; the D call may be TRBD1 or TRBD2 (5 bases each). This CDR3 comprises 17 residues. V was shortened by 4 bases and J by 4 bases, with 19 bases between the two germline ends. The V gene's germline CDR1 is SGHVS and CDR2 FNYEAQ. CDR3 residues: CASSSTSTASGTGELFF. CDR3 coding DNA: TGTGCCAGCAGCTCTACTTCGACAGCCAGCGGCACCGGGGAGCTGTTTTTT.

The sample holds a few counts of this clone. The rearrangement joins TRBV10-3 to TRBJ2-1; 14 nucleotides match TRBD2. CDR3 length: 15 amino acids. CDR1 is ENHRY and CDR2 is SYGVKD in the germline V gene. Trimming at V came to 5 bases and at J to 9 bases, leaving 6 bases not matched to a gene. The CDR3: CAISTGTSGRGEQFF. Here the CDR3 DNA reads TGTGCCATCAGTACCGGGACTAGCGGGAGAGGTGAGCAGTTCTTC.

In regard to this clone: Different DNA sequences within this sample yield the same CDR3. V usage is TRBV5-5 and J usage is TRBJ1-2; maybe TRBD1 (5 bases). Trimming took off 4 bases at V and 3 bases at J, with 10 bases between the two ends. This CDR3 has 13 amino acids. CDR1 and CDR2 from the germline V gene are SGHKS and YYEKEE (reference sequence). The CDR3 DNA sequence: TGTGCCAGCAGCCCGTCGGGGGACTATGGCTACACCTTC. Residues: CASSPSGDYGYTF.

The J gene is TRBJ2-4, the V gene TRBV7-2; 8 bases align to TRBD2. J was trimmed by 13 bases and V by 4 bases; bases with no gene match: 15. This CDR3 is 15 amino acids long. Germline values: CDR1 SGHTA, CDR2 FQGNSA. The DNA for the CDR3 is TGTGCCAGCAGCTCCAGCGGGAGCGCCGCCGTAGGACAGTACTTC. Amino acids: CASSSSGSAAVGQYF.

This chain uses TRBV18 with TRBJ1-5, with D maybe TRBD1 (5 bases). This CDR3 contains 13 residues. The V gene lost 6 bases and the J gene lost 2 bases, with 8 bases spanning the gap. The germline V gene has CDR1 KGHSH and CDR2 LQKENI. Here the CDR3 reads CASSKGRNQPQHF. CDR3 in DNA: TGTGCCAGCTCCAAGGGGCGCAATCAGCCCCAGCATTTT.

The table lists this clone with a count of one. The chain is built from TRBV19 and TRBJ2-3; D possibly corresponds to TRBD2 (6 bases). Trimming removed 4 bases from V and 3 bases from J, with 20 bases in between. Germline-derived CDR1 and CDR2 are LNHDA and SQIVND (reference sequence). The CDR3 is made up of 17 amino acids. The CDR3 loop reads CASSRKVPGVGTDTQYF. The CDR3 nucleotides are TGTGCCAGTAGTAGAAAAGTGCCGGGAGTAGGGACAGATACGCAGTATTTT. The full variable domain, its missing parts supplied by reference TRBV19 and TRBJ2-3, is DGGITQSPKYLFRKEGQNVTLSCEQNLNHDAMYWYRQDPGQGLRLIYYSQIVNDFQKGDIAEGYSVSREKKESFPLTVTSAQKNPTAFYLCASSRKVPGVGTDTQYFGPGTRLTVL.

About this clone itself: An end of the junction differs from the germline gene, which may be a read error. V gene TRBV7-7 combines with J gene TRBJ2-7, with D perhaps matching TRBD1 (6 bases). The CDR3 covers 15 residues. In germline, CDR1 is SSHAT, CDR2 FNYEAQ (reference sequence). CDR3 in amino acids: CASSLYAGDSYEQYF. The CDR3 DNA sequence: TGTGCTAGCAGCTTATACGCAGGGGACTCCTACGAGCAGTACTTC.

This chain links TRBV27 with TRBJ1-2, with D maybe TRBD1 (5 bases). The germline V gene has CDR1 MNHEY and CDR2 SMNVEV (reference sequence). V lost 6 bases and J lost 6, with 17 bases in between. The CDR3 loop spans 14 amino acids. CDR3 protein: CASSPGYGTNGYTF. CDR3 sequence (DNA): TGTGCCAGCAGCCCCGGTTACGGGACCAATGGCTACACCTTC.

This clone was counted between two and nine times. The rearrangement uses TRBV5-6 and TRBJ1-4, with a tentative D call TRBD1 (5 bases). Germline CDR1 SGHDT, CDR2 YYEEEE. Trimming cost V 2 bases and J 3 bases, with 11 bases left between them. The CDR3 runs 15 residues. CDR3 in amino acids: CASSLKGVSNEKLFF. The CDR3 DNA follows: TGTGCCAGCAGCTTAAAAGGGGTTTCTAATGAAAAACTGTTTTTT.

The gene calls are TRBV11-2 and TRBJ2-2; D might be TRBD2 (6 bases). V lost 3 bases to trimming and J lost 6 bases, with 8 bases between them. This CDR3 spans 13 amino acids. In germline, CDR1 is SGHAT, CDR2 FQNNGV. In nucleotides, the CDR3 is TGTGCCAGCAGCTTTGGGGAGGCCGGGGAGCTGTTTTTT. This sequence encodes CASSFGEAGELFF.

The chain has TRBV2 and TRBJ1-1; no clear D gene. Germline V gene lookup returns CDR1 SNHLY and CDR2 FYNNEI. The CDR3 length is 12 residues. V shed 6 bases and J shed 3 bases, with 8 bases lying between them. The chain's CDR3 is CASSRGHTEAFF. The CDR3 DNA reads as TGTGCCAGCAGCCGCGGACACACTGAAGCTTTCTTT.

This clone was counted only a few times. The CDR3 spells CASSYRRGDEQYF. CDR3 nucleotides: TGTGCCAGTAGTTATAGACGAGGCGACGAGCAGTACTTC. The chain carries TRBV19 and TRBJ2-7; unclear D gene. Trimming removed 5 bases at V and 5 bases at J, with 13 bases between. CDR3 length equals 13 residues. Looked up from germline, CDR1 is LNHDA and CDR2 is SQIVND (reference sequence).

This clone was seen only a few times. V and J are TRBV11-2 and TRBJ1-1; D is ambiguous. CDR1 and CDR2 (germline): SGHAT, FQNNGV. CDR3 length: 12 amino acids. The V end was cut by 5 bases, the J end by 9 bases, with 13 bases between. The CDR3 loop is CASSQNRVQAFF. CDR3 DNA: TGTGCCAGCAGCCAAAATAGGGTACAAGCTTTCTTT.

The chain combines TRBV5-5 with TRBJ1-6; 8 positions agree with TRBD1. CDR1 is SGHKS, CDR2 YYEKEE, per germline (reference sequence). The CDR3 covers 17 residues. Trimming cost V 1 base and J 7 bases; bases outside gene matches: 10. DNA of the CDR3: TGTGCCAGCAGCTTGTCGGGAGCAGGGGGCACGAATTCACCCCTCCACTTT. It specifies CASSLSGAGGTNSPLHF.

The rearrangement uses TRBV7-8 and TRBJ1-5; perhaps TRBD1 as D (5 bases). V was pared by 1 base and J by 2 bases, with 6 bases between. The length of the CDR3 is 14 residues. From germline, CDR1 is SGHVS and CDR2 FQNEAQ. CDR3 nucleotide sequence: TGTGCCAGCAGCTTAGTAGGGGGCAATCAGCCCCAGCATTTT. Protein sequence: CASSLVGGNQPQHF.

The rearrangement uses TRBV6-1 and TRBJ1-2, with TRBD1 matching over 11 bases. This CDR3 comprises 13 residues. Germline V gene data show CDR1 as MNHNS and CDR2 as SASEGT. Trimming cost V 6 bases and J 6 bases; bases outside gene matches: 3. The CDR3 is CASRGQGVDGYTF. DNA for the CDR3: TGTGCCAGCAGGGGACAGGGGGTAGATGGCTACACCTTC.